This T cell receptor beta chain came from a study of chemoradiotherapy in HPV16-positive cancers. Study background: Functional T-cell assays on a couple of HPV16-positive patients' cells defined candidate HPV-specific clones and common TCR motifs. Study-wide points: Only two HPV16-positive patients supplied the functional HPV-specificity definition.

V shed 6 bases and J shed 4 bases, with 9 bases lying between them. The germline gives CDR1 LNHNV, CDR2 YYDKDF (reference sequence). This CDR3 contains 12 residues. Profiled with immunoSEQ multiplex PCR; TCRdb holds only in-frame clones, not every one. The sample lists 8,000 to 9,000 clones, about 79% occurring once. Comments on this clone: Its antigen remains unidentified.

Repeated repertoire sampling spanned the course of chemoradiotherapy. This material was acquired from a patient who underwent chemoradiotherapy. This TCR derives from a human donor with HPV-associated anogenital cancer. The chain employs TRBV15 and TRBJ2-5, with D maybe TRBD2 (5 bases). CDR3 sequence (DNA): TGTGCCACCAGTGAAGGGAGAGAGACCCAGTACTTC. Its protein product is CATSEGRETQYF.